These T cell receptor beta chains were read from a single sample in a study of blood T cell repertoires in COVID-19. Sequencing used immunoSEQ multiplex PCR; TCRdb keeps in-frame clones, though not all of them. The sample shows approximately 34,000 clones, 80% to 95% of them seen only once. The sequenced material came from peripheral blood. These receptor sequences come from a man between 60 and 70 years old with acute or convalescent COVID-19. Both conserved end residues are part of each CDR3. D genes are given only for firm matches. Clone size is stated in some rows and not others, as once, few, many or a class when expanded.

cdr3_length,d_call,j_call,clone_size,v_call,cdr3_aa,cdr3_nt
15,-,TRBJ1-3,-,TRBV5-4,CASSPEGGAGNTIYF,TGTGCCAGCAGTCCCGAGGGAGGGGCTGGAAACACCATATATTTT
11,-,TRBJ2-1,-,TRBV5-1,CASSLIDEQFF,TGCGCCAGCAGCTTGATCGATGAGCAGTTCTTC
18,-,TRBJ2-2,-,TRBV15,CATSRDLIGRLNTGELFF,TGTGCCACCAGCAGAGATCTGATTGGCAGACTGAACACCGGGGAGCTGTTTTTT
13,TRBD2,TRBJ2-5,-,TRBV30,CAWSLAGGETQYF,TGTGCCTGGTCCCTAGCGGGAGGGGAGACCCAGTACTTC
15,-,TRBJ1-2,once,TRBV19,CASSERTESVYGYTF,TGTGCCAGTAGTGAAAGGACAGAGTCGGTCTATGGCTACACCTTC
16,TRBD1,TRBJ2-1,-,TRBV7-3,CASSLNPGQGTDEQFF,TGTGCCAGCAGCTTAAACCCGGGACAGGGGACGGATGAGCAGTTCTTC
14,TRBD1,TRBJ2-5,-,TRBV11-3,CASSDRDSQETQYF,TGTGCCAGCAGCGACCGGGACAGCCAAGAGACCCAGTACTTC
12,-,TRBJ1-5,once,TRBV6-6,CASRRPGQPQHF,TGTGCCAGCCGCCGCCCAGGGCAGCCCCAGCATTTT
15,-,TRBJ1-2,few,TRBV6-5,CASSSRGPRDYGYTF,TGTGCCAGCAGTTCTCGCGGGCCGAGGGACTATGGCTACACCTTC
11,-,TRBJ1-1,-,TRBV5-8,CAAGWNTEAFF,TGTGCCGCAGGGTGGAACACTGAAGCTTTCTTT
16,TRBD2,TRBJ2-1,-,TRBV25-1,CASSGWTSGTYNEQFF,TGTGCCAGCAGTGGCTGGACTAGCGGGACCTACAATGAGCAGTTCTTC
15,TRBD1,TRBJ2-2,-,TRBV6-6,CASSYSQGDRRELFF,TGTGCCAGCAGTTACTCACAGGGGGATCGTCGGGAGCTGTTTTTT
14,-,TRBJ1-1,-,TRBV3-1/TRBV3-2,CASSPSRGGAEAFF,TGTGCCAGCAGCCCGTCGCGGGGAGGAGCTGAAGCTTTCTTT
15,TRBD1,TRBJ1-1,-,TRBV5-1,CASSRDSHMNTEAFF,TGCGCCAGCAGCCGGGACAGCCATATGAACACTGAAGCTTTCTTT
14,TRBD1,TRBJ1-1,-,TRBV10-3,CAISGGTANTEAFF,TGTGCCATCAGCGGCGGGACAGCGAACACTGAAGCTTTCTTT
12,-,TRBJ1-5,-,TRBV28,CASRTGGQPQHF,TGTGCCAGCAGGACCGGAGGGCAGCCCCAGCATTTT
14,TRBD1,TRBJ1-1,few,TRBV5-8,CASRRTGENTEAFF,TGTGCCAGCCGCCGGACAGGGGAAAACACTGAAGCTTTCTTT
16,TRBD1,TRBJ1-4,-,TRBV7-9,CASSLEVVGQGQKLFF,TGTGCCAGCAGCTTAGAGGTAGTGGGACAGGGGCAAAAACTGTTTTTT
16,-,TRBJ2-3,-,TRBV5-1,CASSSGSVTRTDTQYF,TGCGCCAGCAGCTCAGGTTCAGTCACCCGCACAGATACGCAGTATTTT
16,-,TRBJ2-3,-,TRBV2,CAVRRPLWRGTDTQYF,TGTGCCGTCAGGCGGCCCCTTTGGAGGGGCACAGATACGCAGTATTTT
17,TRBD2,TRBJ2-3,-,TRBV24-1,CATSDWGLAESTDTQYF,TGTGCCACCAGTGATTGGGGACTAGCGGAGAGCACAGATACGCAGTATTTT
12,TRBD1,TRBJ1-1,-,TRBV11-3,CASSLEGQEAFF,TGTGCCAGCAGCTTAGAGGGACAGGAAGCTTTCTTT
20,TRBD2,TRBJ2-6,-,TRBV11-3,CASSFLPGLAGFFGANVLTF,TGTGCCAGCAGCTTTCTCCCCGGACTAGCGGGGTTCTTTGGGGCCAACGTCCTGACTTTC
16,TRBD1,TRBJ1-4,-,TRBV6-5,CASSYSIGTGGEKLFF,TGTGCCAGCAGTTACTCGATCGGGACAGGGGGTGAAAAACTGTTTTTT